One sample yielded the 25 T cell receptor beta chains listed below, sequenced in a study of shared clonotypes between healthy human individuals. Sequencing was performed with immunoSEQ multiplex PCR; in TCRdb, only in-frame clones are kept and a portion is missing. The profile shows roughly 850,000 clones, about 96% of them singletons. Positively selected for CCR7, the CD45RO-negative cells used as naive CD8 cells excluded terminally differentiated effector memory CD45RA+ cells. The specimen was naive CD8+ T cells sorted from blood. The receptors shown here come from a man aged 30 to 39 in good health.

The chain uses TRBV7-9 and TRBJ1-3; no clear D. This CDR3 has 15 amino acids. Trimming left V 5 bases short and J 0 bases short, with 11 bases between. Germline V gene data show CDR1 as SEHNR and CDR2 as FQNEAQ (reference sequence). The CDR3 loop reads CASSTGLDSGNTIYF. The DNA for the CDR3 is TGTGCCAGCAGCACCGGACTGGACTCTGGAAACACCATATATTTT. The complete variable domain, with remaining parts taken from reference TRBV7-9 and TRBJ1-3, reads DTGVSQNPRHKITKRGQNVTFRCDPISEHNRLYWYRQTLGQGPEFLTYFQNEAQLEKSRLLSDRFSAERPKGSFSTLEIQRTEQGDSAMYLCASSTGLDSGNTIYFGEGSWLTVV.

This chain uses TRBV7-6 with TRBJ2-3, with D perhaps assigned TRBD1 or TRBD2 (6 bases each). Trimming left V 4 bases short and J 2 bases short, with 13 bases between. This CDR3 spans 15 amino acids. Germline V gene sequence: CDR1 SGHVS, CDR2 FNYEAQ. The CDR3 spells CASSWGADHTDTQYF. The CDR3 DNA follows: TGTGCCAGCAGCTGGGGGGCGGATCACACAGATACGCAGTATTTT. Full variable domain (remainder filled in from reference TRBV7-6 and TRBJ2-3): GAGVSQSPRYKVTKRGQDVALRCDPISGHVSLYWYRQALGQGPEFLTYFNYEAQQDKSGLPNDRFSAERPEGSISTLTIQRTEQRDSAMYRCASSWGADHTDTQYFGPGTRLTVL.

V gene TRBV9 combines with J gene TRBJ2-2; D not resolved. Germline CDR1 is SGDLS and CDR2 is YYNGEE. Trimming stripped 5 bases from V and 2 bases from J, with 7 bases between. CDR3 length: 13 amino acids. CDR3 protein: CASSKFNTGELFF. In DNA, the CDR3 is TGTGCCAGCAGTAAGTTTAACACCGGGGAGCTGTTTTTT.

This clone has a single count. CDR3 nucleotide sequence: TGTGCCAGCAGTGTGGGACAGGGGACCAACGAGCAGTACTTC. It codes for CASSVGQGTNEQYF. The chain is built from TRBV9 and TRBJ2-7, with 10 bases lining up with TRBD1. The ends lost 5 bases at V and 5 bases at J; junction bases unmatched: 7. The germline CDR1 and CDR2 sequences are SGDLS and YYNGEE. The CDR3 sequence is 14 residues long.

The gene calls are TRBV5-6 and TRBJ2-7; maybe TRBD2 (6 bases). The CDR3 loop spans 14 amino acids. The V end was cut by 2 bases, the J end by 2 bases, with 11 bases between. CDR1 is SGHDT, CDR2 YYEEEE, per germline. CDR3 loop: CASSFGSGAYEQYF. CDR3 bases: TGTGCCAGCAGCTTCGGGTCGGGGGCCTACGAGCAGTACTTC.

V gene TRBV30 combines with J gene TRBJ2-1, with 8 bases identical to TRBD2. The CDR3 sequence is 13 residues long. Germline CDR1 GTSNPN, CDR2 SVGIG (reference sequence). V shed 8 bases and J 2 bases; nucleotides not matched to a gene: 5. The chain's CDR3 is CAREGPTYNEQFF. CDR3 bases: TGTGCCCGGGAGGGGCCTACCTACAATGAGCAGTTCTTC. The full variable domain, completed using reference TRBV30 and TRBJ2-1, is SQTIHQWPATLVQPVGSPLSLECTVEGTSNPNLYWYRQAAGRGLQLLFYSVGIGQISSEVPQNLSASRPQDRQFILSSKKLLLSDSGFYLCAREGPTYNEQFFGPGTRLTVL.

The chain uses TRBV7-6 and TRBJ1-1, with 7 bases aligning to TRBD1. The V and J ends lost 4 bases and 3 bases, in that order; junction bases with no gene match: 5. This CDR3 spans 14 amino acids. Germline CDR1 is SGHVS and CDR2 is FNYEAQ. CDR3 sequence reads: CASSSWDSDTEAFF. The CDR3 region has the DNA TGTGCCAGCAGCTCCTGGGACAGCGACACTGAAGCTTTCTTT.

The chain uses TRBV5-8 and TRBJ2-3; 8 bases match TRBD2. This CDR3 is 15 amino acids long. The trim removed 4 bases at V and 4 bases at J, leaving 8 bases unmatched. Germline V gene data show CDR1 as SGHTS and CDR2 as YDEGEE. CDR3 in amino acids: CASSPGLAGSDTQYF. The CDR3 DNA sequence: TGTGCCAGCAGCCCCGGACTAGCCGGATCAGATACGCAGTATTTT.

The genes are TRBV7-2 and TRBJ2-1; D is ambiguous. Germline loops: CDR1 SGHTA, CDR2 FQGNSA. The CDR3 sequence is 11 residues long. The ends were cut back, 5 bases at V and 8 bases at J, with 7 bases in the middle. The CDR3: CASSPGHEQFF. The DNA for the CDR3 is TGTGCCAGCAGCCCGGGCCATGAGCAGTTCTTC.

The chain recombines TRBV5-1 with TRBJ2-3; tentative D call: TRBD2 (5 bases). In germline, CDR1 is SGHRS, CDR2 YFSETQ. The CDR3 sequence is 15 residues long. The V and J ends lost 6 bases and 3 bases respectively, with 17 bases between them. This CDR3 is CASTLRVLGTDTQYF. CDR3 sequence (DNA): TGCGCCAGCACATTGCGGGTCCTGGGTACAGATACGCAGTATTTT.

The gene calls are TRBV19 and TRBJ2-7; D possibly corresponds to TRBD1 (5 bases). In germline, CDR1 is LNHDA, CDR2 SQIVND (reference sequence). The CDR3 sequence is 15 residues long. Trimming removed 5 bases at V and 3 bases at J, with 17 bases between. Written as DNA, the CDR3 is TGTGCCAGTAGTGTCAGGGTTTGGGCTGACTACGAGCAGTACTTC. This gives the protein CASSVRVWADYEQYF.

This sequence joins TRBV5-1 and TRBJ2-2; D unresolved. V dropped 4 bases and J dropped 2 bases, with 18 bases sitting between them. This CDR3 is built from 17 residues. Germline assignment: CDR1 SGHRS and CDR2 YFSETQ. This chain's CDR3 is CASSPEVSVFNTGELFF. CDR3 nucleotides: TGCGCCAGCAGCCCCGAGGTTTCCGTTTTTAACACCGGGGAGCTGTTTTTT.

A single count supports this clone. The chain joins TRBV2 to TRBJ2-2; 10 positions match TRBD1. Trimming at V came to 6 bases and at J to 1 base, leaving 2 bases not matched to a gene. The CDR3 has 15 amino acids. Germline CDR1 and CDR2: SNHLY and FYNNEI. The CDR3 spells CASRGTGVNTGELFF. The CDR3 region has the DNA TGTGCCAGCAGGGGGACAGGGGTGAACACCGGGGAGCTGTTTTTT.

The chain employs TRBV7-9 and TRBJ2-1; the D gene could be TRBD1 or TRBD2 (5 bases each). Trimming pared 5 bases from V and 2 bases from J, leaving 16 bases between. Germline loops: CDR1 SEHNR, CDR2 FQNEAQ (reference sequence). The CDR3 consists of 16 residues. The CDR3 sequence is CASSKAGGVTYNEQFF. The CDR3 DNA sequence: TGTGCCAGCAGCAAGGCTGGGGGAGTTACCTACAATGAGCAGTTCTTC.

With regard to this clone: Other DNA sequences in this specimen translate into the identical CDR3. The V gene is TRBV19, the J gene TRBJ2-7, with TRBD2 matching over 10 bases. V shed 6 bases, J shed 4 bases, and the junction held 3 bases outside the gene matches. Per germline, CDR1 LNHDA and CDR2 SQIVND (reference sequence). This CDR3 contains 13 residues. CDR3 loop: CASSSGLAYEQYF. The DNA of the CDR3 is TGTGCCAGTAGCTCGGGACTAGCGTACGAGCAGTACTTC.

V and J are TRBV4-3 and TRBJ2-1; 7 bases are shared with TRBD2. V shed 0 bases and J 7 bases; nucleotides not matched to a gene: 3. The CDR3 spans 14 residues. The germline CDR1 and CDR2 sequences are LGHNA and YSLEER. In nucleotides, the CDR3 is TGCGCCAGCAGCCAAGATCGGGGAGGGAATGAGCAGTTCTTC. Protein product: CASSQDRGGNEQFF.

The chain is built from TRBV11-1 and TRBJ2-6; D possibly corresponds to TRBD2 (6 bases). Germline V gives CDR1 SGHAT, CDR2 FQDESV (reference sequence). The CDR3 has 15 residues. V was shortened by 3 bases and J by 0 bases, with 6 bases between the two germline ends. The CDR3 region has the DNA TGTGCCAGCAGCTTGGGGGGCTCTGGGGCCAACGTCCTGACTTTC. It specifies CASSLGGSGANVLTF.

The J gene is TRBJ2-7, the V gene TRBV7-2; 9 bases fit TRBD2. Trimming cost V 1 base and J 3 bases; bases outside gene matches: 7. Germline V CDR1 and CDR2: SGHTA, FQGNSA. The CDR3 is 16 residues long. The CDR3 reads CASSLVGGRGNYEQYF. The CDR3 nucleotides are TGTGCCAGCAGCTTAGTAGGCGGGAGGGGGAACTACGAGCAGTACTTC.

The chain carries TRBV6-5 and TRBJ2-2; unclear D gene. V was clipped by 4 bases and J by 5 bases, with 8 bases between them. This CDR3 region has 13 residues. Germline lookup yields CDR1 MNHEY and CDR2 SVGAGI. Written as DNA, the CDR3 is TGTGCCAGCAGTTTCTCAACAACCGGGGAGCTGTTTTTT. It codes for CASSFSTTGELFF.

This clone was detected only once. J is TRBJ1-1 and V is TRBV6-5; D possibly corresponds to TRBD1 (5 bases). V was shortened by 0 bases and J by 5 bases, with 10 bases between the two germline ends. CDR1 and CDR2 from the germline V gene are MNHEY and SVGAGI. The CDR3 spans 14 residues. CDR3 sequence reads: CASSYSPGSTEAFF. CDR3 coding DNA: TGTGCCAGCAGTTACTCCCCAGGGTCAACTGAAGCTTTCTTT.

The CDR3 region is CSAEGTGELFF. For the CDR3, the DNA is TGCAGTGCTGAGGGTACCGGGGAGCTGTTTTTT. The chain links TRBV20-1 to TRBJ2-2; D is perhaps TRBD2 (5 bases). Germline CDR1 reads DFQATT; CDR2 reads SNEGSKA (reference sequence). The ends were cut back, 5 bases at V and 5 bases at J, with 6 bases in the middle. There are 11 residues in the CDR3.

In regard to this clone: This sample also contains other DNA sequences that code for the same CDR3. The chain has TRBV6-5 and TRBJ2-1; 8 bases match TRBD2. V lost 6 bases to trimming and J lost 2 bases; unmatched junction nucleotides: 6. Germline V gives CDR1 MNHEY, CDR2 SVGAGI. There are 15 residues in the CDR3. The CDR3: CASSPLAGAYNEQFF. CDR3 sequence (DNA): TGTGCCAGCAGCCCGCTAGCGGGTGCCTACAATGAGCAGTTCTTC.

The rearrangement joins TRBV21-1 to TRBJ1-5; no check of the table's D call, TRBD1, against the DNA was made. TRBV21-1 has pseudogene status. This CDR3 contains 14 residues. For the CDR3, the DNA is TGTGCCAGCAGCCATAGTCAGGGTTCTAAGCCCCAGCATTTT. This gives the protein CASSHSQGSKPQHF.

The CDR3 loop is CASSWGTGPREQYF. The CDR3 bases are TGTGCCAGCAGCTGGGGGACAGGGCCACGCGAGCAGTACTTC. The V and J genes are TRBV5-4 and TRBJ2-7, with TRBD1 matching 9 bases. V shed 3 bases, J shed 6 bases, and the junction held 7 bases outside the gene matches. This CDR3 has 14 amino acids. The germline CDR1 and CDR2 sequences are SGHNT and YYREEE (reference sequence).

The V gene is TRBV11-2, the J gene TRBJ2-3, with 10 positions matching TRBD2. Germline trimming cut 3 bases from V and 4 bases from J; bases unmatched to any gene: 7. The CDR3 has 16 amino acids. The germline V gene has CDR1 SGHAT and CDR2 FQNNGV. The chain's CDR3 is CASSFLAGGGADTQYF. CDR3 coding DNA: TGTGCCAGCAGCTTCTTAGCGGGGGGAGGGGCAGATACGCAGTATTTT.